The 32 T cell receptor beta chains given below trace back to one sample, sequenced in a study of PD-L1 blockade in urothelial cancer. This table comes from immunoSEQ multiplex PCR, and its TCRdb copy is limited to in-frame clones, with some not included. In the table there are 30,000 to 35,000 clones, about 79% of which are singletons. Source: PBMCs, taken around atezolizumab (anti-PD-L1) treatment. The receptors derive from a man aged 60-69 years with urothelial cancer.

The gene calls are TRBV11-2 and TRBJ2-6, with D maybe TRBD2 (6 bases). V shed 3 bases and J shed 4 bases, with 10 bases lying between them. The CDR3 contains 15 residues. CDR1 SGHAT and CDR2 FQNNGV come from the germline V gene. CDR3 in DNA: TGTGCCAGCAGCTTTGGAGGGTCAGGGGCCAACGTCCTGACTTTC. Translated, it gives CASSFGGSGANVLTF.

J is TRBJ1-2 and V is TRBV27; TRBD1 matches 9 bases. CDR1 and CDR2 (germline): MNHEY, SMNVEV (reference sequence). After removal of 1 base from V and 6 bases from J, the junction contained 6 bases not matched to a gene. The CDR3 covers 15 residues. This chain's CDR3 is CASSLWGTGSNGYTF. The CDR3 nucleotides read TGTGCCAGCAGTTTATGGGGGACAGGGAGCAATGGCTACACCTTC.

The CDR3 DNA reads as TGTGCCAGCAGTCAGGGACAACTCAGAGACACTGAAGCTTTCTTT. It encodes CASSQGQLRDTEAFF. The chain recombines TRBV6-1 with TRBJ1-1; D is possibly TRBD1 (6 bases). Germline V gene sequence: CDR1 MNHNS, CDR2 SASEGT. V lost 5 bases to trimming and J lost 3 bases, with 16 bases between them. CDR3 length equals 15 residues.

V gene TRBV5-1 combines with J gene TRBJ1-5; 11 bases are shared with TRBD1. The CDR3 runs 17 residues. V trimming: 5 bases; J trimming: 4 bases; junction bases outside the gene matches: 11. CDR1 is SGHRS and CDR2 is YFSETQ in the germline V gene. CDR3 nucleotide sequence: TGCGCCAGCAGACTGGGGACCGGGACAGGGGGAAATCAGCCCCAGCATTTT. Translation gives CASRLGTGTGGNQPQHF.

The rearrangement joins TRBV7-9 to TRBJ2-1; 7 bases fit TRBD2. Germline V gene lookup returns CDR1 SEHNR and CDR2 FQNEAQ (reference sequence). J gave up 3 bases and V 5 bases, and 13 bases lay outside the gene matches. The CDR3 length is 17 residues. This CDR3 is CASSLLGGSRLYNEQFF. The CDR3, as DNA: TGTGCCAGCAGCCTCCTGGGGGGGAGCCGACTCTACAATGAGCAGTTCTTC.

This clone was seen just once. The chain combines TRBV7-2 with TRBJ1-1, with 8 nucleotides matching TRBD1. This CDR3 region has 14 residues. In germline, CDR1 is SGHTA, CDR2 FQGNSA. Unmatched junction bases numbered 8, after V lost 5 bases and J lost 6 bases. For the CDR3, the DNA is TGTGCCAGCAGCATAACCAGACAGGGGCCTGAAGCTTTCTTT. Translated: CASSITRQGPEAFF.

The rearrangement links TRBV19 to TRBJ1-2; TRBD1 might be the D (6 bases). Trimming removed 7 bases from V and 3 bases from J, with 21 bases in between. The CDR3 consists of 16 residues. The germline gives CDR1 LNHDA, CDR2 SQIVND (reference sequence). The DNA for the CDR3 is TGTGCCAGTACCATTTCTGGGGGCTGGGGTTACTATGGCTACACCTTC. Translated, it gives CASTISGGWGYYGYTF.

This rearrangement joins TRBV6-6 to TRBJ2-1; no definite D call. CDR1 is MNHNY, CDR2 SVGAGI, per germline (reference sequence). CDR3 length: 12 residues. Trimming took 6 bases from V and 9 from J, leaving 12 bases between them. CDR3 region: CASSLPGSEQFF. The CDR3 nucleotides read TGTGCCAGCAGCCTCCCCGGTAGTGAGCAGTTCTTC.

This chain uses TRBV5-4 with TRBJ1-1; TRBD1 matches 8 bases. V lost 4 bases, J lost 0 bases, and 8 bases stayed unmatched. The CDR3 runs 16 residues. CDR1 and CDR2 from the germline V gene are SGHNT and YYREEE (reference sequence). The CDR3 protein is CASSPLRQGMNTEAFF. The CDR3 bases are TGTGCCAGCAGCCCATTAAGACAGGGGATGAACACTGAAGCTTTCTTT.

The J gene is TRBJ2-3, the V gene TRBV6-1, with TRBD2 matching 7 bases. After removal of 2 bases from V and 0 bases from J, the junction contained 5 bases not matched to a gene. In germline, CDR1 is MNHNS, CDR2 SASEGT. The CDR3 is 16 amino acids. The DNA of the CDR3 is TGTGCCAGCAGTGAACGGTGGCGGGGGAGCACAGATACGCAGTATTTT. Translation: CASSERWRGSTDTQYF.

This clone was picked up one time. This chain joins TRBV19 and TRBJ2-1; TRBD1 aligns across 7 bases. This CDR3 is 17 amino acids long. CDR1 is LNHDA and CDR2 is SQIVND in the germline V gene (reference sequence). V dropped 5 bases and J dropped 6; count of bases not matched to a gene: 16. CDR3 nucleotide sequence: TGTGCCAGTAGTCCCGGACAGGTTGGAATTGGTGCCAATGAGCAGTTCTTC. It translates to CASSPGQVGIGANEQFF.

The V call is TRBV7-8, the J call TRBJ2-7, with 12 bases lining up with TRBD2. Unmatched junction bases numbered 3, after V lost 1 base and J lost 2 bases. The CDR3 is made up of 16 amino acids. In germline, CDR1 is SGHVS, CDR2 FQNEAQ. In nucleotides, the CDR3 is TGTGCCAGCAGCTTAGGGACTAGCGGGAAACCCTACGAGCAGTACTTC. This sequence encodes CASSLGTSGKPYEQYF.

CDR3 nucleotides: TGTGCCAGCAGCAGACAGGGACAGGGGAACACTGAAGCTTTCTTT. Translating gives CASSRQGQGNTEAFF. The chain uses TRBV6-1 and TRBJ1-1; TRBD1 agrees at 9 bases. This CDR3 contains 15 residues. After removal of 6 bases from V and 1 base from J, the junction contained 6 bases not matched to a gene. Looked up from germline, CDR1 is MNHNS and CDR2 is SASEGT.

The gene calls are TRBV4-3 and TRBJ2-5; the match to TRBD2 covers 10 bases. The V gene's germline CDR1 is LGHNA and CDR2 YSLEER. The CDR3 covers 18 residues. V gave up 0 bases and J gave up 2 bases; unmatched junction bases: 9. The CDR3, as DNA: TGCGCCAGCAGCCAAGATCGATGGGCTAGCGGGGGTCAAGAGACCCAGTACTTC. It codes for CASSQDRWASGGQETQYF.

The rearrangement uses TRBV29-1 and TRBJ2-3; 12 positions agree with TRBD2. In germline, CDR1 is SQVTM, CDR2 ANQGSEA. The CDR3 contains 15 residues. V gave up 6 bases and J gave up 3 bases; unmatched junction bases: 7. The chain's CDR3 is CSVTLAGGMTDTQYF. Written as DNA, the CDR3 is TGCAGCGTCACGCTAGCGGGGGGGATGACAGATACGCAGTATTTT.

CDR3 coding DNA: TGTGCCAGCAGCGTAGTGTCTAGCGGGGGAGCCGGGAGCACAGATACGCAGTATTTT. This codes for CASSVVSSGGAGSTDTQYF. The chain combines TRBV9 with TRBJ2-3, with TRBD2 matching 10 bases. V dropped 0 bases and J dropped 0; count of bases not matched to a gene: 10. Germline V gives CDR1 SGDLS, CDR2 YYNGEE. The CDR3 is 19 residues long.

J is TRBJ1-2 and V is TRBV5-5, with 8 bases identical to TRBD1. V shed 4 bases, J shed 4 bases, and the junction held 9 bases outside the gene matches. CDR1 SGHKS and CDR2 YYEKEE come from the germline V gene (reference sequence). The CDR3 is 15 residues long. CDR3: CASSRTRTGSYGYTF. The CDR3 DNA is TGTGCCAGCAGCCGGACAAGGACAGGGTCCTATGGCTACACCTTC. The variable domain in full, completed from reference TRBV5-5 and TRBJ1-2, reads DAGVTQSPTHLIKTRGQQVTLRCSPISGHKSVSWYQQVLGQGPQFIFQYYEKEERGRGNFPDRFSARQFPNYSSELNVNALLLGDSALYLCASSRTRTGSYGYTFGSGTRLTVV.

The V gene is TRBV5-1, the J gene TRBJ2-1; D ambiguous. CDR1 and CDR2 from the germline V gene are SGHRS and YFSETQ. The germline V and J ends were trimmed by 1 base and 5 bases, with 10 bases remaining between them. This CDR3 is built from 14 residues. The CDR3 region is CASSLNSLHNEQFF. The CDR3 bases are TGCGCCAGCAGCTTGAACTCGCTGCACAATGAGCAGTTCTTC.

This chain joins TRBV6-5 and TRBJ1-1; possible D gene TRBD1, 6 bases. The CDR3 spans 13 residues. V lost 5 bases to trimming and J lost 6 bases, with 13 bases between them. CDR1 and CDR2 from the germline V gene are MNHEY and SVGAGI. The CDR3 sequence: CASSTVGAPEAFF. Here the CDR3 DNA reads TGTGCCAGCAGTACGGTGGGGGCACCTGAAGCTTTCTTT.

This chain uses TRBV30 with TRBJ1-2; a possible D gene is TRBD1 (5 bases). The CDR3 covers 14 residues. V lost 3 bases, J lost 4 bases, and 15 bases lay in between. Germline V CDR1 and CDR2: GTSNPN, SVGIG (reference sequence). CDR3 coding DNA: TGTGCCTGGAGGTCCGGGGGGGTGGCCTATGGCTACACCTTC. It is translated as CAWRSGGVAYGYTF.

The gene calls are TRBV6-5 and TRBJ1-2; D unclear. Germline CDR1 MNHEY, CDR2 SVGAGI. The CDR3 contains 13 residues. The V end lost 0 bases, the J end lost 6 bases, and 8 bases lay between the germline ends. CDR3: CASSYSSDNGYTF. The DNA of the CDR3 is TGTGCCAGCAGTTACTCGTCCGACAATGGCTACACCTTC.

Only a few counts were recorded for this clone. The V and J genes are TRBV30 and TRBJ2-2, with TRBD1 as a possible D gene (6 bases). Trimming took off 4 bases at V and 4 bases at J, with 13 bases between the two ends. CDR1 and CDR2 from the germline V gene are GTSNPN and SVGIG (reference sequence). This CDR3 contains 14 residues. CDR3 nucleotides: TGTGCCTGGAAGTGGGGGCCGGGCACCGGGGAGCTGTTTTTT. This sequence encodes CAWKWGPGTGELFF.

This sequence joins TRBV29-1 and TRBJ2-7; 15 positions agree with TRBD2. Germline CDR1 and CDR2: SQVTM and ANQGSEA. This CDR3 comprises 13 residues. The trim removed 7 bases at V and 5 bases at J, leaving 3 bases unmatched. CDR3 protein: CSGRTSGRDEQYF. Written as DNA, the CDR3 is TGCAGCGGCCGGACTAGCGGGAGGGACGAGCAGTACTTC.

The rearrangement uses TRBV5-4 and TRBJ2-1; 7 bases line up with TRBD1. CDR3 size: 15 residues. With V trimmed by 0 bases and J by 7 bases, 7 bases remained unmatched. In germline, CDR1 is SGHNT, CDR2 YYREEE (reference sequence). CDR3 sequence (DNA): TGTGCCAGCAGCTTGGATAGGGGGCCGGAAAATGAGCAGTTCTTC. It yields the protein CASSLDRGPENEQFF.

This clone was observed a single time. The V and J genes are TRBV7-9 and TRBJ2-1; D unclear. CDR3 size: 13 residues. Trimming pared 4 bases from V and 9 bases from J, leaving 13 bases between. The germline gives CDR1 SEHNR, CDR2 FQNEAQ (reference sequence). The CDR3 spells CASSYALLSEQFF. The CDR3 region has the DNA TGTGCCAGCAGCTACGCCCTATTGTCTGAGCAGTTCTTC.

The rearrangement uses TRBV19 and TRBJ2-3, with unresolved D. The CDR3 runs to 14 residues. Trimming left V 6 bases short and J 2 bases short, with 12 bases between. Germline V gene lookup returns CDR1 LNHDA and CDR2 SQIVND (reference sequence). CDR3 region: CASRPGLYTDTQYF. The CDR3, as DNA: TGTGCCAGTAGACCCGGGTTATACACAGATACGCAGTATTTT.

The chain links TRBV4-2 to TRBJ2-4, with 7 bases that match TRBD1. After removal of 4 bases from V and 8 bases from J, the junction contained 8 bases not matched to a gene. Per germline, CDR1 LGHNA and CDR2 YNFKEQ. This CDR3 contains 14 residues. This chain's CDR3 is CASSPGTAGHIQYF. DNA of the CDR3: TGTGCCAGCAGCCCCGGGACAGCCGGTCACATTCAGTACTTC.

This chain uses TRBV6-5 with TRBJ1-5, with TRBD1 matching over 7 bases. The germline gives CDR1 MNHEY, CDR2 SVGAGI. This CDR3 is 13 amino acids long. V lost 6 bases and J lost 5; bases outside the gene matches: 4. CDR3 in DNA: TGTGCCAGCAGCAGACAGGGAGATCAGCCCCAGCATTTT. It yields the protein CASSRQGDQPQHF.

The chain is built from TRBV29-1 and TRBJ2-3, with no clear D. The germline CDR1 and CDR2 sequences are SQVTM and ANQGSEA. Trimming stripped 4 bases from V and 4 bases from J, with 6 bases between. This CDR3 has 11 residues. In DNA form, the CDR3 reads TGCAGCGTTGGCAGTGCAGATACGCAGTATTTT. It yields the protein CSVGSADTQYF.

The V call is TRBV7-2, the J call TRBJ1-2; tentative D call: TRBD1 (5 bases). The CDR3 covers 15 residues. Germline CDR1 reads SGHTA; CDR2 reads FQGNSA. Deletions cut 5 bases from V and 4 bases from J, with 17 bases between. The CDR3 spells CASSVTPGGGYGYTF. The CDR3 bases are TGTGCCAGCAGCGTCACGCCCGGGGGAGGCTATGGCTACACCTTC. The full variable domain, in which reference TRBV7-2 and TRBJ1-2 provide the parts outside the CDR3, is GAGVSQSPSNKVTEKGKDVELRCDPISGHTALYWYRQSLGQGLEFLIYFQGNSAPDKSGLPSDRFSAERTGGSVSTLTIQRTQQEDSAVYLCASSVTPGGGYGYTFGSGTRLTVV.

The chain links TRBV27 to TRBJ2-3; D uncertain. This CDR3 comprises 15 residues. Trimming pared 6 bases from V and 6 bases from J, leaving 19 bases between. CDR1 MNHEY and CDR2 SMNVEV come from the germline V gene (reference sequence). The CDR3 DNA sequence: TGTGCCAGCAGACCCCCGCATGCAGGATTGGATACGCAGTATTTT. Translated, it gives CASRPPHAGLDTQYF.

This clone came up a few times. The rearrangement joins TRBV4-1 to TRBJ1-5; D is undetermined. CDR1 is MGHRA, CDR2 YSYEKL, per germline. The CDR3 runs 15 residues. Deletions cut 1 base from V and 7 bases from J, with 14 bases between. CDR3 sequence reads: CASSQAGGPVQPQHF. CDR3 DNA sequence: TGCGCCAGCAGCCAAGCTGGCGGGCCCGTGCAGCCCCAGCATTTT.